This T cell receptor beta chain was identified in a study of T cells in Graves' hyperthyroidism and ophthalmopathy. V was clipped by 3 bases and J by 7 bases, with 14 bases between them. The CDR3 is 14 amino acids. As to this clonotype: What it binds is unknown.

Regarding the study as a whole: Ophthalmopathy, which appeared later, was predicted by the model a median about 5.9 months before onset. Stable hyperthyroidism was separated from ophthalmopathy by a model based on 13 V-J features.

TCR beta CDR3 sequences were amplified from RNA transcripts. The TCR CDR3 first-round RT-PCR relied on the HTBI primer set. TCRdb reprocessed the multiplex PCR reads via MiXCR and lists one record per CDR3 protein. The sample has about 400,000 distinct CDR3 sequences, 14% to 15% seen once. Out of approximately 10 ml of fresh peripheral blood came the PBMCs. Material for sequencing was blood. The receptor was derived from a woman aged 25 to 39 with Graves' hyperthyroidism. V is TRBV12-3 or TRBV12-4 and J is TRBJ2-3; D uncertain. This chain's CDR3 is CASSLSGTQNTQYF. As DNA, the CDR3 is TGTGCCAGCAGTTTGTCCGGTACACAGAATACGCAGTATTTT.